This TCR beta chain is from a study of cytomegalovirus exposure and HLA in healthy donors. For the study at large: Of some 400 genotyped donors, 81% grouped in the Caucasian-associated ancestry cluster. The study's findings and limits: Roughly uniform depth of sequencing across donors was assumed in presence/absence analyses. In a later analysis, compared with equally common non-associated chains, HLA-associated beta chains were more expanded. Confirmation was obtained in vitro that a few CMV-associated chains are specific for CMV antigens.

With respect to this clone: Its antigen is as yet unknown.

Amplification used 60 Vbeta primers and 13 Jbeta primers. Sequenced by immunoSEQ multiplex PCR; TCRdb stores in-frame clones only, minus some. Found here are 100,000 or so clones, about 72% of them singletons; the top ten hold under 2.5%. Deletions cut 8 bases from V and 2 bases from J, with 9 bases between. The CDR3 is 12 amino acids. Germline lookup yields CDR1 MNHNS and CDR2 SASEGT. The receptor's source is a man between 25 and 39 years old in good health and CMV-seronegative. The sequenced sample consisted of PBMCs. This chain links TRBV6-1 with TRBJ1-1; D not resolved. The CDR3 DNA is TGTGCCAGCTGCACAGATAACACTGAAGCTTTCTTT. Translating gives CASCTDNTEAFF.